The source of this TCR beta chain is a study of blood T cell repertoires in COVID-19. On the study more broadly: Some COVID-19 samples were acute and others convalescent; all came from the United States, Italy and Spain.

The data were produced by immunoSEQ multiplex PCR, yet TCRdb's version contains in-frame clones alone and is incomplete. Of roughly 120,000 clones listed, about 80% are singletons. Trimming took off 1 base at V and 0 bases at J, with 13 bases between the two ends. Germline CDR1 SGHTA, CDR2 FQGNSA. This CDR3 is 16 amino acids long. The chain uses TRBV7-2 and TRBJ2-7; D is possibly TRBD1 (6 bases). This TCR was sampled from a man in his sixties or seventies with active or convalescent COVID-19. The specimen was peripheral blood. In nucleotides, the CDR3 is TGTGCCAGCAGCTTAGGAACCGGGACAATCTCCTACGAGCAGTACTTC. This sequence encodes CASSLGTGTISYEQYF. Full variable domain (remainder filled in from reference TRBV7-2 and TRBJ2-7): GAGVSQSPSNKVTEKGKDVELRCDPISGHTALYWYRQSLGQGLEFLIYFQGNSAPDKSGLPSDRFSAERTGGSVSTLTIQRTQQEDSAVYLCASSLGTGTISYEQYFGPGTRLTVT.